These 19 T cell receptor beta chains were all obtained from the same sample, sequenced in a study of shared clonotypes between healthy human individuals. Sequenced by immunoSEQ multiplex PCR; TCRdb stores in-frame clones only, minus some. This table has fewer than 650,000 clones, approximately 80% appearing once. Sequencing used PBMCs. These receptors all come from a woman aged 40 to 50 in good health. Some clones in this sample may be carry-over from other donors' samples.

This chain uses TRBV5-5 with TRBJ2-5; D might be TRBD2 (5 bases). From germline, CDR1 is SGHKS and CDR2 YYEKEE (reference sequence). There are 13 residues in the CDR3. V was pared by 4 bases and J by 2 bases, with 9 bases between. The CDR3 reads CASSRDSQETQYF. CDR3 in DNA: TGTGCCAGCAGCCGGGATTCACAAGAGACCCAGTACTTC.

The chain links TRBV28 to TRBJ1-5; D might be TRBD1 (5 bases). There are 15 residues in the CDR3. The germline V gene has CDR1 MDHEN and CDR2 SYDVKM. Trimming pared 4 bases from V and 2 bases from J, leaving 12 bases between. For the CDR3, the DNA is TGTGCCAGCAGTTCTAGGGGCGCGGGCAATCAGCCCCAGCATTTT. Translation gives CASSSRGAGNQPQHF.

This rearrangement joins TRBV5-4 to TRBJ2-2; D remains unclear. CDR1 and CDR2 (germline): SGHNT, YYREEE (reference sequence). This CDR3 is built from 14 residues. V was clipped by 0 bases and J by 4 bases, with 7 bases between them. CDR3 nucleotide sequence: TGTGCCAGCAGCTTGGTGTCGAGCACCGGGGAGCTGTTTTTT. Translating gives CASSLVSSTGELFF.

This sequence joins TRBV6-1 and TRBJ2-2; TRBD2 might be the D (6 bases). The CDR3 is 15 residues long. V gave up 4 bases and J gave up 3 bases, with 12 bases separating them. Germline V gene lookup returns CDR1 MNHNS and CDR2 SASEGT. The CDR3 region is CASSALGLYTGELFF. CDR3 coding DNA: TGTGCCAGCAGTGCTCTGGGACTTTACACCGGGGAGCTGTTTTTT.

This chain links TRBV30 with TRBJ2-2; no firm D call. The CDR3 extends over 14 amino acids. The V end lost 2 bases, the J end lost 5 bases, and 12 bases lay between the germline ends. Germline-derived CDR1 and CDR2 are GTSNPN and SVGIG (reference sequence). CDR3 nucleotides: TGTGCCTGGAGTATGGACGTTGGTACCGGGGAGCTGTTTTTT. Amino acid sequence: CAWSMDVGTGELFF.

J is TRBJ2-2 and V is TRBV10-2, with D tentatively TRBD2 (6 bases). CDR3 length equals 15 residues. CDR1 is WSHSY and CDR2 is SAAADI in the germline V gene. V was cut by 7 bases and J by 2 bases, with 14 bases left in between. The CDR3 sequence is CASNKEGFNTGELFF. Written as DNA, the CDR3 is TGCGCCAGCAATAAGGAGGGGTTTAACACCGGGGAGCTGTTTTTT.

CDR3 DNA: TGTGCCAGCAGCCTTAGCGGGATGTACGCCTACGAGCAGTACTTC. As protein: CASSLSGMYAYEQYF. J is TRBJ2-7 and V is TRBV7-2; 8 bases agree with TRBD2. Germline V gene lookup returns CDR1 SGHTA and CDR2 FQGNSA. The CDR3 totals 15 residues. Trimming removed 5 bases from V and 2 bases from J; junction bases left unmatched: 8. Using reference TRBV7-2 and TRBJ2-7 for the parts outside the CDR3, the full variable domain is GAGVSQSPSNKVTEKGKDVELRCDPISGHTALYWYRQSLGQGLEFLIYFQGNSAPDKSGLPSDRFSAERTGGSVSTLTIQRTQQEDSAVYLCASSLSGMYAYEQYFGPGTRLTVT.

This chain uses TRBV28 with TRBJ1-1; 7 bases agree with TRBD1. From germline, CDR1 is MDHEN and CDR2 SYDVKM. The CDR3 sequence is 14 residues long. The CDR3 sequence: CSSPAGQEDTEAFF. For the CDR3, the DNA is TGTAGCAGCCCGGCAGGACAGGAGGACACTGAAGCTTTCTTT.

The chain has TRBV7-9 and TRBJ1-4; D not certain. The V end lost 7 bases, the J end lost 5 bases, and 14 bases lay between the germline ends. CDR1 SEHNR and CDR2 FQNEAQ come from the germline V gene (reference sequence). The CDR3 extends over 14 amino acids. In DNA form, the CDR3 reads TGTGCCAGCACCAACCAGGTCCAGAATGAAAAACTGTTTTTT. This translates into CASTNQVQNEKLFF. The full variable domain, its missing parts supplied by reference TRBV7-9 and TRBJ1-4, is DTGVSQNPRHKITKRGQNVTFRCDPISEHNRLYWYRQTLGQGPEFLTYFQNEAQLEKSRLLSDRFSAERPKGSFSTLEIQRTEQGDSAMYLCASTNQVQNEKLFFGSGTQLSVL.

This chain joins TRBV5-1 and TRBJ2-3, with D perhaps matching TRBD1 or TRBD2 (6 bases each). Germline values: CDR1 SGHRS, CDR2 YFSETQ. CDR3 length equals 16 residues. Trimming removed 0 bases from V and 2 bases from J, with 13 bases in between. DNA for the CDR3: TGCGCCAGCAGCTTGGGCGGGACACCCTACACAGATACGCAGTATTTT. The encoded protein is CASSLGGTPYTDTQYF.

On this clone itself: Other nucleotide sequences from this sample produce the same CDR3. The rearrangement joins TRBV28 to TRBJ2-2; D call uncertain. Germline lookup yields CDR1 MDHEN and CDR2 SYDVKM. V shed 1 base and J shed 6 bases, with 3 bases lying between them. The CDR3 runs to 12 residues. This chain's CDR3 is CASSLFSGELFF. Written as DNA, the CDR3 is TGTGCCAGCAGTTTATTCTCCGGGGAGCTGTTTTTT.

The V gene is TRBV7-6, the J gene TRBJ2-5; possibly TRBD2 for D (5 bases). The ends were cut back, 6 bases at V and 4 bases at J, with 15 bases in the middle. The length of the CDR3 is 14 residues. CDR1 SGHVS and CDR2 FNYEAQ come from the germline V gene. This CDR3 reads CASRSAGGGETQYF. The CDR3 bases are TGTGCCAGCAGGTCCGCTGGAGGAGGAGAGACCCAGTACTTC.

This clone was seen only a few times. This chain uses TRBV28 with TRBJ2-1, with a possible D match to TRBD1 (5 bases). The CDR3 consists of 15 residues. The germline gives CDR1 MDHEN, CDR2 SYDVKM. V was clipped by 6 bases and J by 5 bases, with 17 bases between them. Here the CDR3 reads CASSSHKGPNNEQFF. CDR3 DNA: TGTGCCAGCAGCTCCCATAAGGGGCCAAACAATGAGCAGTTCTTC.

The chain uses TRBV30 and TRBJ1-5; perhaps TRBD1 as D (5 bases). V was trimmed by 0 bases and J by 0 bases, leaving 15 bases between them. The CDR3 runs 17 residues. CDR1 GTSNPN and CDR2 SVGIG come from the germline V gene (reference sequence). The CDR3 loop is CAWSVGRVRDSNQPQHF. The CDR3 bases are TGTGCCTGGAGTGTAGGCAGGGTAAGGGATAGCAATCAGCCCCAGCATTTT.

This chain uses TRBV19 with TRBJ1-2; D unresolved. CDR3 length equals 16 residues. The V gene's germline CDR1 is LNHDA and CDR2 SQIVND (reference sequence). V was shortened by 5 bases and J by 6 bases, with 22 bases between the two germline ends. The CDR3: CASSRSDSARWNGYTF. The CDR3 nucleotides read TGTGCCAGTAGTCGGTCGGACTCAGCTCGGTGGAATGGCTACACCTTC.

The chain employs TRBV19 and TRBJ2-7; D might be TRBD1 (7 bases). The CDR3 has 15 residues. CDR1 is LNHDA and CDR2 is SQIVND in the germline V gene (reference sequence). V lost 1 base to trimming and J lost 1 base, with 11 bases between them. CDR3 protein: CASSIAAGQSYEQYF. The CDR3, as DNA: TGTGCCAGTAGTATAGCGGCGGGACAGTCCTACGAGCAGTACTTC.

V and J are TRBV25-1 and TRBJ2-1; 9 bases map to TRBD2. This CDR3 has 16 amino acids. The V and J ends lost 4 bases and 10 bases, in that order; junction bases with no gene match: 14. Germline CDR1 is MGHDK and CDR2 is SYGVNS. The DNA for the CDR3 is TGTGCCAGCAGTGTCCCGGGCGTAGCGGGAGACGGGGAGCAGTTCTTC. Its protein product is CASSVPGVAGDGEQFF.

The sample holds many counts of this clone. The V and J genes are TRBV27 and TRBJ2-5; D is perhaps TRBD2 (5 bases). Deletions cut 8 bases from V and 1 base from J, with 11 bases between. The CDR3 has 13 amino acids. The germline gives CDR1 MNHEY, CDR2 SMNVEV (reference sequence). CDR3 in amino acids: CASSRRPQETQYF. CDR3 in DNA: TGTGCCAGCTCCCGGAGGCCCCAAGAGACCCAGTACTTC.

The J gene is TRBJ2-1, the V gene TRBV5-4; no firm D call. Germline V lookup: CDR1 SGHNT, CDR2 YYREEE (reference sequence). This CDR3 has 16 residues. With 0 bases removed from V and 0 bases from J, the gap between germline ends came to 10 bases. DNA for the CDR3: TGTGCCAGCAGCTTGGGAGGCGGAACCTCCTACAATGAGCAGTTCTTC. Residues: CASSLGGGTSYNEQFF.